This record covers a single TCR beta chain. The data stem from a study of shared clonotypes between healthy human individuals. This CDR3 contains 13 residues. Germline lookup yields CDR1 SGDLS and CDR2 YYNGEE. Trimming removed 3 bases from V and 8 bases from J; junction bases left unmatched: 6. Assay execution took place at the deep level. This table comes from immunoSEQ multiplex PCR, and its TCRdb copy is limited to in-frame clones, with some not included. The table has some 2,500,000 clones, under 95% seen once; the top ten hold approximately 0.37%. This clonotype was obtained from a man younger than 35 in good health. Some clones in this sample may be carry-over from other donors' samples. The material sequenced was naive CD4+ T cells from PBMCs. The sample's subset: CD45RA+ positively selected. V usage is TRBV9 and J usage is TRBJ2-3; the match to TRBD1 covers 7 bases. CDR3 residues: CASSETGLGTQYF. As DNA, the CDR3 is TGTGCCAGCAGCGAGACAGGGTTGGGTACGCAGTATTTT.